Listed here are 13 T cell receptor beta chains from one sample, sequenced in a study of human T cells and chemical hapten exposure. MiXCR, applied by TCRdb to the RACE reads, yields one record per CDR3 protein. The sample has about 71,000 distinct CDR3 sequences, 9.8% seen once. Indicated time point: patch test 1, 2 weeks after DPC sensitization. The treatment: therapeutic diphenylcyclopropenone sensitization with weekly scalp DPC. This specimen was whole blood, taken in connection with sensitization to the hapten diphenylcyclopropenone (DPC). The receptors stem from a woman aged 35 to 49 with alopecia areata. Some clones in this sample may be carry-over from other donors' samples.

The CDR3 DNA follows: TGTGCCAGCAGCTTAGGATCTAAGGTGACCGGGGAGCTGTTTTTT. The encoded protein is CASSLGSKVTGELFF. The rearrangement uses TRBV11-2 and TRBJ2-2; D ambiguous. Germline CDR1 and CDR2: SGHAT and FQNNGV. This CDR3 comprises 15 residues. Trimming pared 1 base from V and 5 bases from J, leaving 11 bases between.

This clonotype was detected ten times or more. V and J are TRBV20-1 and TRBJ2-3; the D is unclear. V lost 3 bases and J lost 6, with 16 bases in between. Germline V lookup: CDR1 DFQATT, CDR2 SNEGSKA (reference sequence). The CDR3 is made up of 14 amino acids. The CDR3 DNA is TGCAGTGCTAGGAGGCAGACGATACGGGATACGCAGTATTTT. Its translation is CSARRQTIRDTQYF.

This clonotype was seen at least ten times. The chain uses TRBV5-4 and TRBJ2-7; 7 nucleotides match TRBD2. Germline CDR1 is SGHNT and CDR2 is YYREEE (reference sequence). The junction had 7 bases not matched to a gene; V was cut back by 1 base and J by 3 bases. The CDR3 is 15 amino acids. The CDR3 nucleotides are TGTGCCAGCAGCTTGCCGGGACTAACACGCTACGAGCAGTACTTC. Its protein product is CASSLPGLTRYEQYF. The whole variable domain, filled in from reference TRBV5-4 and TRBJ2-7, reads ETGVTQSPTHLIKTRGQQVTLRCSSQSGHNTVSWYQQALGQGPQFIFQYYREEENGRGNFPPRFSGLQFPNYSSELNVNALELDDSALYLCASSLPGLTRYEQYFGPGTRLTVT.

This sequence joins TRBV29-1 and TRBJ2-4; D call uncertain. Trimming stripped 5 bases from V and 6 bases from J, with 14 bases between. Germline values: CDR1 SQVTM, CDR2 ANQGSEA. This CDR3 spans 13 amino acids. The CDR3 protein is CSVRSDQRNIQYF. The CDR3 nucleotides are TGCAGCGTTCGCAGCGACCAGAGAAACATTCAGTACTTC.

In this sample, this clonotype turned up a few times. The chain recombines TRBV7-9 with TRBJ1-2; 8 nucleotides align to TRBD1. With 5 bases clipped from V and 4 bases from J, the junction kept 18 bases outside the gene matches. Per germline, CDR1 SEHNR and CDR2 FQNEAQ (reference sequence). The CDR3 is made up of 18 amino acids. The CDR3 DNA is TGTGCCAGCAGCCCCCTCCGGACAGGGTTGGAAAAGGTCTATGGCTACACCTTC. Its translation is CASSPLRTGLEKVYGYTF.

The chain uses TRBV5-4 and TRBJ2-1; TRBD2 might be the D (6 bases). Germline CDR1 reads SGHNT; CDR2 reads YYREEE (reference sequence). V shed 4 bases and J shed 1 base, with 12 bases lying between them. CDR3 length: 15 residues. The CDR3, as DNA: TGTGCCAGCAGCGGCGGGACGGCGTCCTACAATGAGCAGTTCTTC. Protein sequence: CASSGGTASYNEQFF.

This clonotype was seen many times. The gene calls are TRBV18 and TRBJ1-1; TRBD1 matches at 7 bases. The CDR3 is 17 amino acids. V was pared by 3 bases and J by 0 bases, with 10 bases of the junction left unmatched. Germline CDR1 and CDR2: KGHSH and LQKENI. CDR3 residues: CASSPLRQGGLNTEAFF. Written as DNA, the CDR3 is TGTGCCAGCTCACCCCTGAGACAGGGTGGCTTGAACACTGAAGCTTTCTTT. Combining the CDR3 with reference TRBV18 and TRBJ1-1 gives the whole variable domain NAGVMQNPRHLVRRRGQEARLRCSPMKGHSHVYWYRQLPEEGLKFMVYLQKENIIDESGMPKERFSAEFPKEGPSILRIQQVVRGDSAAYFCASSPLRQGGLNTEAFFGQGTRLTVV.

This clonotype was picked up a small number of times. CDR3 DNA sequence: TGTGCCAGCAGTTACGTAGCGGGGTCCACAGATACGCAGTATTTT. Translated: CASSYVAGSTDTQYF. The rearrangement uses TRBV6-2 or TRBV6-3 and TRBJ2-3, with 8 positions matching TRBD2. The CDR3 is 15 residues long. Germline loops: CDR1 MNHEY, CDR2 SVGEGT. After removal of 2 bases from V and 2 bases from J, the junction contained 3 bases not matched to a gene.

The gene calls are TRBV5-1 and TRBJ1-2, with D perhaps TRBD1 (5 bases). Germline CDR1 reads SGHRS; CDR2 reads YFSETQ. V gave up 0 bases and J gave up 7 bases, with 16 bases separating them. This CDR3 is built from 15 residues. CDR3: CASSLGAAGQAGYTF. CDR3 nucleotides: TGCGCCAGCAGCTTGGGTGCGGCAGGGCAGGCTGGCTACACCTTC.

This clonotype was detected a few times. The chain carries TRBV6-1 and TRBJ2-2; 7 bases match TRBD1. There are 14 residues in the CDR3. Germline loops: CDR1 MNHNS, CDR2 SASEGT. Trimming removed 6 bases from V and 3 bases from J; junction bases left unmatched: 4. CDR3: CASRTGTDTGELFF. CDR3 DNA: TGTGCCAGCAGGACAGGGACGGACACCGGGGAGCTGTTTTTT.

This clonotype occurred many times. The rearrangement uses TRBV5-1 and TRBJ1-2; 9 nucleotides align to TRBD1. V lost 3 bases, J lost 4 bases, and 4 bases stayed unmatched. CDR1 is SGHRS and CDR2 is YFSETQ in the germline V gene. The CDR3 runs to 14 residues. The CDR3 DNA follows: TGCGCCAGCAGCTCCGGGACAGGGATCTATGGCTACACCTTC. Its translation is CASSSGTGIYGYTF.

In this sample, this clonotype turned up many times. This sequence joins TRBV6-2 or TRBV6-3 and TRBJ2-7; 10 nucleotides agree with TRBD1. V was pared by 8 bases and J by 4 bases, with 8 bases of the junction left unmatched. The V gene's germline CDR1 is MNHEY and CDR2 SVGEGT. The CDR3 contains 14 residues. CDR3 in DNA: TGTGCCAGCGATCGAGGACAGGGGGGATACGAGCAGTACTTC. This translates into CASDRGQGGYEQYF.

The table lists this clonotype with many counts. The V call is TRBV7-2, the J call TRBJ2-5, with D possibly being TRBD2 (5 bases). Germline-derived CDR1 and CDR2 are SGHTA and FQGNSA. This CDR3 is built from 15 residues. The germline V and J ends were trimmed by 3 bases and 5 bases, with 16 bases remaining between them. CDR3 loop: CASSLSGSGEETQYF. CDR3 DNA sequence: TGTGCCAGCAGCTTGTCGGGGAGCGGAGAGGAGACCCAGTACTTC. Using reference TRBV7-2 and TRBJ2-5 for the parts outside the CDR3, the full variable domain is GAGVSQSPSNKVTEKGKDVELRCDPISGHTALYWYRQSLGQGLEFLIYFQGNSAPDKSGLPSDRFSAERTGGSVSTLTIQRTQQEDSAVYLCASSLSGSGEETQYFGPGTRLLVL.